What follows are 28 T cell receptor beta chains derived from one specimen sequenced in a study of OX40 agonist ivuxolimab in advanced cancers. TCRdb's copy holds only in-frame clones and misses some; the assay was immunoSEQ multiplex PCR. Here the sample spans tens of thousands of clones, roughly four fifths being singletons. Sequencing used CD4+ or CD8+ T cells sorted from blood, obtained in a trial of the OX40 agonist ivuxolimab. The receptors originated from an adult with an advanced solid tumor such as melanoma, head and neck, liver or kidney cancer.

V usage is TRBV11-2 and J usage is TRBJ1-2; D uncertain. The CDR3 totals 15 residues. Germline V gives CDR1 SGHAT, CDR2 FQNNGV. V shed 3 bases and J shed 4 bases, with 15 bases lying between them. This chain's CDR3 is CASSFGGQDGYGYTF. The CDR3 coding sequence is TGTGCCAGCAGCTTCGGTGGGCAGGACGGCTATGGCTACACCTTC. The full variable domain, rest sourced from reference TRBV11-2 and TRBJ1-2, is EAGVAQSPRYKIIEKRQSVAFWCNPISGHATLYWYQQILGQGPKLLIQFQNNGVVDDSQLPKDRFSAERLKGVDSTLKIQPAKLEDSAVYLCASSFGGQDGYGYTFGSGTRLTVV.

This chain links TRBV15 with TRBJ2-5; no definite D call. Germline V gene sequence: CDR1 LNHNV, CDR2 YYDKDF (reference sequence). V was pared by 2 bases and J by 1 base, with 11 bases between. CDR3 length: 15 amino acids. The CDR3 region is CATSRLRRTQETQYF. The CDR3 DNA sequence: TGTGCCACCAGCAGACTTCGGCGTACCCAAGAGACCCAGTACTTC.

This chain uses TRBV25-1 with TRBJ2-2; TRBD1 matches at 8 bases. The CDR3 is 15 amino acids. J lost 6 bases, V lost 5 bases, and 8 bases had no gene match. Germline assignment: CDR1 MGHDK and CDR2 SYGVNS. CDR3 residues: CASSPDRGAAGELFF. For the CDR3, the DNA is TGTGCCAGCAGTCCCGACAGGGGAGCAGCCGGGGAGCTGTTTTTT.

This sequence joins TRBV9 and TRBJ2-3; 13 bases match TRBD2. Germline V gene sequence: CDR1 SGDLS, CDR2 YYNGEE. J gave up 5 bases and V 4 bases, and 7 bases lay outside the gene matches. The CDR3 is 16 amino acids. The CDR3: CASSLTSGGARDTQYF. CDR3 nucleotides: TGTGCCAGCAGCCTCACTAGCGGGGGGGCGAGAGATACGCAGTATTTT.

This clone was seen more than once but under ten times. V is TRBV27 and J is TRBJ1-3; TRBD1 matches 7 bases. This CDR3 region has 14 residues. Germline V gene sequence: CDR1 MNHEY, CDR2 SMNVEV (reference sequence). After removal of 4 bases from V and 4 bases from J, the junction contained 4 bases not matched to a gene. This chain's CDR3 is CASSSQGVGNTIYF. CDR3 coding DNA: TGTGCCAGCAGTTCCCAGGGGGTAGGAAACACCATATATTTT.

This rearrangement joins TRBV6-5 to TRBJ2-7, with 7 positions matching TRBD1. J was trimmed by 0 bases and V by 5 bases; bases with no gene match: 7. The germline V gene encodes CDR1 MNHEY and CDR2 SVGAGI. The CDR3 has 15 residues. For the CDR3, the DNA is TGTGCCAGCAGTCTTTCACAGGGGAGCTCCTACGAGCAGTACTTC. Protein sequence: CASSLSQGSSYEQYF.

The chain recombines TRBV14 with TRBJ1-6; 7 bases match TRBD1. The junction had 13 bases not matched to a gene; V was cut back by 7 bases and J by 7 bases. CDR1 is SGHDN and CDR2 is FVKESK in the germline V gene. This CDR3 is 16 amino acids long. The CDR3, as DNA: TGTGCCAGCATAAGACCACGGGGGACAGAGAATTCACCCCTCCACTTT. The encoded protein is CASIRPRGTENSPLHF. The complete variable domain, with remaining parts taken from reference TRBV14 and TRBJ1-6, reads EAGVTQFPSHSVIEKGQTVTLRCDPISGHDNLYWYRRVMGKEIKFLLHFVKESKQDESGMPNNRFLAERTGGTYSTLKVQPAELEDSGVYFCASIRPRGTENSPLHFGNGTRLTVT.

The V call is TRBV5-1, the J call TRBJ1-5; 10 bases are a match to TRBD1. CDR1 SGHRS and CDR2 YFSETQ come from the germline V gene. The CDR3 covers 15 residues. With 2 bases clipped from V and 5 bases from J, the junction kept 4 bases outside the gene matches. The CDR3 here is CASSLRTGGDQPQHF. The CDR3 DNA reads as TGCGCCAGCAGCTTACGGACAGGGGGGGATCAGCCCCAGCATTTT.

The genes are TRBV5-1 and TRBJ2-2; D may be TRBD2 (6 bases). The CDR3 consists of 17 residues. CDR1 is SGHRS and CDR2 is YFSETQ in the germline V gene. V lost 4 bases and J 0 bases, leaving 16 bases between the germline ends. The CDR3 region has the DNA TGCGCCAGCAGCCCGATAGGGTGGAGGGCGAACACCGGGGAGCTGTTTTTT. This sequence encodes CASSPIGWRANTGELFF.

This chain connects TRBV6-1 to TRBJ2-3; D uncertain. This CDR3 has 13 residues. The ends were cut back, 8 bases at V and 2 bases at J, with 11 bases in the middle. CDR1 MNHNS and CDR2 SASEGT come from the germline V gene. CDR3 DNA sequence: TGTGCCAGCGCGTTGGAGCCCACAGATACGCAGTATTTT. It yields the protein CASALEPTDTQYF.

The rearrangement uses TRBV4-1 and TRBJ1-4; tentatively, D is TRBD1 (5 bases). Germline lookup yields CDR1 MGHRA and CDR2 YSYEKL. V was cut by 0 bases and J by 8 bases, with 16 bases left in between. This CDR3 has 16 residues. DNA for the CDR3: TGCGCCAGCAGCCAAGACGAAGGGGCAAGGGGAGAAAAACTGTTTTTT. Translating it yields CASSQDEGARGEKLFF.

V usage is TRBV5-1 and J usage is TRBJ2-1, with 14 bases identical to TRBD2. This CDR3 spans 15 amino acids. J lost 7 bases, V lost 4 bases, and 4 bases had no gene match. Germline CDR1 reads SGHRS; CDR2 reads YFSETQ. The CDR3 bases are TGCGCCAGCAGCCCGGGACTAGCGGGGGCGAATGAGCAGTTCTTC. Encoded protein: CASSPGLAGANEQFF.

The rearrangement links TRBV7-2 to TRBJ2-7; D is unresolved. Germline CDR1 is SGHTA and CDR2 is FQGNSA. Trimming cost V 5 bases and J 4 bases, with 15 bases left between them. The CDR3 spans 14 residues. The CDR3 DNA sequence: TGTGCCAGCAGCCCGGCGGCCGGACGGTACGAGCAGTACTTC. Amino acid sequence: CASSPAAGRYEQYF.

This clone has just a few counts. The chain combines TRBV10-3 with TRBJ2-5, with a weak D call TRBD2 (5 bases). There are 13 residues in the CDR3. Germline CDR1 reads ENHRY; CDR2 reads SYGVKD. V dropped 8 bases and J dropped 2 bases, with 12 bases sitting between them. CDR3: CAIGIGRQETQYF. CDR3 DNA sequence: TGTGCCATCGGAATTGGGAGACAAGAGACCCAGTACTTC.

J is TRBJ2-5 and V is TRBV10-3; the D gene is possibly TRBD2 (5 bases). CDR1 and CDR2 (germline): ENHRY, SYGVKD. The CDR3 length is 12 residues. V was cut by 4 bases and J by 2 bases, with 5 bases left in between. For the CDR3, the DNA is TGTGCCATCAGTGCGGGACAAGAGACCCAGTACTTC. It specifies CAISAGQETQYF.

The V call is TRBV5-8, the J call TRBJ1-3, with D unclear. Trimming took off 0 bases at V and 0 bases at J, with 4 bases between the two ends. This CDR3 region has 14 residues. CDR1 and CDR2 (germline): SGHTS, YDEGEE. The CDR3 spells CASSLADSGNTIYF. The DNA for the CDR3 is TGTGCCAGCAGCTTGGCAGACTCTGGAAACACCATATATTTT.

The CDR3 is CASSEADLIALEQYF. The CDR3 bases are TGTGCCAGCAGTGAAGCGGACCTCATCGCTCTCGAGCAGTACTTC. J is TRBJ2-7 and V is TRBV2, with no clear D. This CDR3 region has 15 residues. The V gene's germline CDR1 is SNHLY and CDR2 FYNNEI. V was trimmed by 0 bases and J by 6 bases, leaving 15 bases between them.

This sequence joins TRBV27 and TRBJ1-1; D ambiguous. Trimming pared 2 bases from V and 7 bases from J, leaving 14 bases between. The CDR3 extends over 14 amino acids. Germline lookup yields CDR1 MNHEY and CDR2 SMNVEV (reference sequence). Here the CDR3 reads CASSLLAVGSEAFF. The CDR3 coding sequence is TGTGCCAGCAGTTTACTGGCAGTCGGTAGTGAAGCTTTCTTT.

V usage is TRBV5-1 and J usage is TRBJ2-7; D is unclear. V lost 5 bases, J lost 1 base, and 7 bases lay in between. CDR1 is SGHRS, CDR2 YFSETQ, per germline. This CDR3 is 12 amino acids long. The CDR3 nucleotides read TGCGCCAGCAGTACAGAATCCTACGAGCAGTACTTC. Translating it yields CASSTESYEQYF.

The rearrangement uses TRBV18 and TRBJ2-6; D might be TRBD1 or TRBD2, each matching 6 bases. The V gene's germline CDR1 is KGHSH and CDR2 LQKENI. This CDR3 is 21 amino acids long. V was clipped by 2 bases and J by 1 base, with 24 bases between them. The CDR3 DNA reads TGTGCCAGCTCACCAATACAAATTTTGGGGGGCGCAGGATCTGGGGCCAACGTCCTGACTTTC. Translated, it gives CASSPIQILGGAGSGANVLTF.

The J gene is TRBJ2-7, the V gene TRBV7-9, with no clear D. The V end was cut by 5 bases, the J end by 0 bases, with 11 bases between. Germline CDR1 SEHNR, CDR2 FQNEAQ (reference sequence). The CDR3 length is 14 residues. CDR3: CASSLSQVSYEQYF. The CDR3 nucleotides read TGTGCCAGCAGCCTTTCCCAAGTCTCCTACGAGCAGTACTTC.

There are a few counts of this clone. The rearrangement joins TRBV7-9 to TRBJ1-5; no reliable D call. The CDR3 runs to 13 residues. Germline CDR1 and CDR2: SEHNR and FQNEAQ (reference sequence). V shed 2 bases and J shed 5 bases, with 7 bases lying between them. CDR3 coding DNA: TGTGCCAGCAGCTTAATAGGCGATCAGCCCCAGCATTTT. Protein product: CASSLIGDQPQHF.

The sample holds a few counts of this clone. The chain carries TRBV19 and TRBJ2-5; D uncertain. Germline CDR1 LNHDA, CDR2 SQIVND (reference sequence). The ends were cut back, 0 bases at V and 9 bases at J, with 14 bases in the middle. This CDR3 is 14 amino acids long. CDR3 DNA: TGTGCCAGTAGTATAGAAATAGCTGTAGGGTCCCAGTACTTC. Translated, it gives CASSIEIAVGSQYF.

This chain joins TRBV27 and TRBJ2-3; D not resolved. Germline V gene data show CDR1 as MNHEY and CDR2 as SMNVEV (reference sequence). The CDR3 covers 15 residues. Trimming took off 7 bases at V and 0 bases at J, with 14 bases between the two ends. This CDR3 is CASKETRTSTDTQYF. The CDR3 region has the DNA TGTGCCAGCAAGGAGACAAGAACTAGCACAGATACGCAGTATTTT.

The gene calls are TRBV7-3 and TRBJ2-1; possible D gene TRBD1, 7 bases. V lost 2 bases and J 0 bases, leaving 8 bases between the germline ends. Looked up from germline, CDR1 is SGHTA and CDR2 is FQGTGA. CDR3 size: 15 residues. The DNA of the CDR3 is TGTGCCAGCAGCTTACAGGGGGGCTCCTACAATGAGCAGTTCTTC. It specifies CASSLQGGSYNEQFF.

V gene TRBV7-6 combines with J gene TRBJ2-7; 8 bases line up with TRBD2. This CDR3 comprises 15 residues. Per germline, CDR1 SGHVS and CDR2 FNYEAQ. V trimming: 6 bases; J trimming: 7 bases; junction bases outside the gene matches: 14. CDR3: CASSWTSSTLGEQYF. CDR3 sequence (DNA): TGTGCCAGCAGTTGGACTAGCAGCACGTTAGGTGAGCAGTACTTC.

This sequence joins TRBV27 and TRBJ1-1; 11 bases fit TRBD1. In germline, CDR1 is MNHEY, CDR2 SMNVEV (reference sequence). J was trimmed by 0 bases and V by 6 bases; bases with no gene match: 15. The CDR3 is 19 amino acids. CDR3 sequence reads: CASSTKFTGTGGLNTEAFF. The CDR3 DNA is TGTGCCAGCAGCACCAAATTCACCGGGACAGGGGGATTGAACACTGAAGCTTTCTTT.

This rearrangement joins TRBV5-6 to TRBJ2-5; 7 nucleotides agree with TRBD2. This CDR3 comprises 16 residues. Germline CDR1 and CDR2: SGHDT and YYEEEE. J was trimmed by 4 bases and V by 0 bases; bases with no gene match: 9. The CDR3 here is CASSLAGVAGVETQYF. As DNA, the CDR3 is TGTGCCAGCAGCTTGGCAGGTGTAGCGGGCGTAGAGACCCAGTACTTC.